This T cell receptor (beta chain) derives from a study of radiotherapy plus CTLA-4 blockade in lung cancer. Study details: Of the patients, roughly 17% showed objective responses and roughly 34% attained disease control. General observations from the study: Interferon-beta, together with early blood T cell clone dynamics, reportedly best predicted response. In blood, tumor-derived TCR clones expanded after radiotherapy plus ipilimumab.

Notes on this clone: Its specificity is not known.

The repertoire was sequenced with immunoSEQ multiplex PCR; TCRdb's copy has only in-frame clones and lacks some. The data show around 70,000 clones, with approximately 76% seen just once and 16% held by the top ten. Enrolled patients, whose metastatic non-small-cell lung cancer was chemo-refractory, received focal radiation plus CTLA-4 blockade with ipilimumab. CDR1 and CDR2 (germline): MNHEY, SVGAGI. Trimming cost V 0 bases and J 8 bases, with 16 bases left between them. This CDR3 has 16 amino acids. This material consisted of peripheral blood, taken from a patient treated with radiotherapy plus ipilimumab. This receptor was obtained from a human donor with non-small cell lung cancer whose response to radiotherapy plus ipilimumab could not be evaluated. Some clones in this sample may be carry-over from other donors' samples. The V and J genes are TRBV6-5 and TRBJ1-4; D remains unclear. The CDR3 here is CASSYSRDSKDEKLFF. The CDR3 region has the DNA TGTGCCAGCAGTTACTCGAGGGATTCTAAGGACGAAAAACTGTTTTTT.